Sequencing of this T cell receptor beta chain was carried out in a study of cytomegalovirus exposure and HLA in healthy donors. As for the study in general: The approximately 610 first-cohort repertoires shared a platform with the 100 to 150 validation repertoires, as reported in a later analysis.

Study-wide points: In vitro experiments confirmed that a few CMV-associated chains were specific for CMV antigens. Cytomegalovirus-associated status was assigned to more than 150 TCR beta chains.

In regard to this clone: As yet, its antigen is unknown.

In germline, CDR1 is LNHDA, CDR2 SQIVND (reference sequence). The CDR3 spans 15 residues. Trimming took 3 bases from V and 6 from J; bases not matched to a gene: 6. Some clones are missing from TCRdb's copy, which holds only in-frame ones; the method was immunoSEQ multiplex PCR. The sample lists a few hundred thousand clones, roughly nine tenths occurring once. The donors were part of the validation cohort, which consisted of more than 90 subjects and was separate from the first cohort of under 750 subjects. The sample taken for sequencing was PBMCs. The V gene is TRBV19, the J gene TRBJ2-2; TRBD2 aligns across 8 bases. The source of this sequence is a man aged 18 to 29 in good health and CMV-seropositive. The CDR3 nucleotides are TGTGCCAGTAGTATTGCGGGAGGTTCCGCCGGGGAGCTGTTTTTT. Translated: CASSIAGGSAGELFF. Full variable domain (missing parts from reference TRBV19 and TRBJ2-2): DGGITQSPKYLFRKEGQNVTLSCEQNLNHDAMYWYRQDPGQGLRLIYYSQIVNDFQKGDIAEGYSVSREKKESFPLTVTSAQKNPTAFYLCASSIAGGSAGELFFGEGSRLTVL.